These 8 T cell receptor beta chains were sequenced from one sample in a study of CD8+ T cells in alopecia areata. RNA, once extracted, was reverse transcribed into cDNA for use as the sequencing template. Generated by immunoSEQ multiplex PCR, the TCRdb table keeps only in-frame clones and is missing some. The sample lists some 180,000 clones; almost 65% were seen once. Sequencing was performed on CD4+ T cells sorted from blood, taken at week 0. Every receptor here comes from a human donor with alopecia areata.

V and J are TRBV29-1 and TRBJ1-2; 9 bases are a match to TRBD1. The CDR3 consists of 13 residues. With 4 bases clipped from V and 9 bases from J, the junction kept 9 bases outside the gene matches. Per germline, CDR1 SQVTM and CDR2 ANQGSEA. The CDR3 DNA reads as TGCAGCGTTGCCGGGACAGGGCAATCGAGCTACACCTTC. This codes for CSVAGTGQSSYTF.

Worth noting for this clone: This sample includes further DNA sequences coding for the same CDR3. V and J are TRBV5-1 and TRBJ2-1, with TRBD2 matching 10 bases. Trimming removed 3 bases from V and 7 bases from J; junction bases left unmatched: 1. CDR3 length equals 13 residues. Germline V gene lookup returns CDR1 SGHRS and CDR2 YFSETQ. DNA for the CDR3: TGCGCCAGCAGCTCGGGACTAGCGAATGAGCAGTTCTTC. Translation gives CASSSGLANEQFF.

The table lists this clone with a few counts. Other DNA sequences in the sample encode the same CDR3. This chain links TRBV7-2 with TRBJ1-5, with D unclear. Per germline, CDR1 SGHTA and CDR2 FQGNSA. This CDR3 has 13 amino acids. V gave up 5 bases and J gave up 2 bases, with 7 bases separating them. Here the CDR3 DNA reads TGTGCCAGCAGCGTCCGGGGCAATCAGCCCCAGCATTTT. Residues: CASSVRGNQPQHF.

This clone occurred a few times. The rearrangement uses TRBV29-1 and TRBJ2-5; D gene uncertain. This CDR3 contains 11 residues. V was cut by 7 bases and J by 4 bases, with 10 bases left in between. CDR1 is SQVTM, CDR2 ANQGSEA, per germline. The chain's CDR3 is CSACARETQYF. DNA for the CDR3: TGCAGCGCCTGTGCTCGAGAGACCCAGTACTTC.

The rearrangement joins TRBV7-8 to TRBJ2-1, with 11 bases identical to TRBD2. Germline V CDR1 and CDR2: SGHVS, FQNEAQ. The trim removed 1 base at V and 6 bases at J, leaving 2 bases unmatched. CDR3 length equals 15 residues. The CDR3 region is CASSLVLAGGNEQFF. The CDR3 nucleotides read TGTGCCAGCAGCTTAGTGCTAGCGGGGGGCAATGAGCAGTTCTTC.

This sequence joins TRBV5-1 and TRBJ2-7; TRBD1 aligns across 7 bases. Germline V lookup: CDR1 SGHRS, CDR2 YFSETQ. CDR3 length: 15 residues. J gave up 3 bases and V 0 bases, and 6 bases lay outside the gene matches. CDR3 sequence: CASSLGGTADYEQYF. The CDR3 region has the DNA TGCGCCAGCAGCTTGGGTGGGACAGCGGACTACGAGCAGTACTTC.

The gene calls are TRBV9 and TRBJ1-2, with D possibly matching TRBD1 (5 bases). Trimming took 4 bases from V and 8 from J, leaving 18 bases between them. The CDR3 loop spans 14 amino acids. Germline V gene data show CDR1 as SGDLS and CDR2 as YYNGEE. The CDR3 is CASSLSRAGDGYTF. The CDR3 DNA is TGTGCCAGCAGCCTCAGCCGAGCGGGGGACGGCTACACCTTC.

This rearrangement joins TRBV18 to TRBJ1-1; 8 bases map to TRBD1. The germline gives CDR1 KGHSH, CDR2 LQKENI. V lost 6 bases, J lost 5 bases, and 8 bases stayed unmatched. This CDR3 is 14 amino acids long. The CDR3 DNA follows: TGTGCCAGCTCCCGCGGACAGGGCGGGACTGAAGCTTTCTTT. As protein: CASSRGQGGTEAFF.